Presented here are 17 T cell receptor beta chains from one specimen sequenced in a study of blood T cell repertoires in COVID-19 (TCRdb year 2020). Libraries were built with the immunoSEQ multiplex PCR assay. Here the immuneACCESS table is served through TCRdb, limited to in-frame sequences with V and J called. Missing clones are a known gap in these copies; in checked studies unresolved V genes cover under half, and the rest lacks a known reason. This sample comprises approximately 23,000 clones, about nine tenths of them detected only once. The biggest ten clones account for roughly 2.5% of the sample. The source material was peripheral blood. All receptors come from a man aged 65-85 years with acute or convalescent COVID-19.

The chain joins TRBV6-6 to TRBJ2-7; 9 bases map to TRBD2. The germline V gene encodes CDR1 MNHNY and CDR2 SVGAGI (reference sequence). The trim removed 5 bases at V and 3 bases at J, leaving 8 bases unmatched. CDR3 length equals 15 residues. The CDR3 sequence is CASSPRLAGSYEQYF. CDR3 bases: TGTGCCAGCAGTCCACGCCTAGCGGGAAGCTACGAGCAGTACTTC.

V usage is TRBV5-1 and J usage is TRBJ2-7; 11 bases align to TRBD1. The CDR3 loop spans 18 amino acids. Germline values: CDR1 SGHRS, CDR2 YFSETQ. V lost 2 bases and J lost 3; bases outside the gene matches: 13. This chain's CDR3 is CASSLPQTTGTGGYEQYF. DNA of the CDR3: TGCGCCAGCAGCTTACCCCAAACAACCGGGACAGGGGGCTACGAGCAGTACTTC.

This clone has a single count. The chain uses TRBV28 and TRBJ1-2; D is uncertain. The V end was cut by 3 bases, the J end by 2 bases, with 16 bases between. The germline V gene encodes CDR1 MDHEN and CDR2 SYDVKM. The CDR3 has 16 residues. The CDR3: CASSFSGVAENYGYTF. DNA of the CDR3: TGTGCCAGCAGTTTCTCTGGAGTTGCGGAAAACTATGGCTACACCTTC.

This chain joins TRBV28 and TRBJ2-7, with 7 bases fitting TRBD1. V trimming: 6 bases; J trimming: 2 bases; junction bases outside the gene matches: 10. The V gene's germline CDR1 is MDHEN and CDR2 SYDVKM. The CDR3 spans 15 residues. CDR3 amino acids: CASREQGIYPYEQYF. In DNA form, the CDR3 reads TGTGCCAGCAGGGAACAGGGGATTTACCCCTACGAGCAGTACTTC.

The J gene is TRBJ2-3, the V gene TRBV24-1, with D possibly TRBD1 on 6 matching bases. Germline V CDR1 and CDR2: KGHDR, SFDVKD. Trimming removed 5 bases from V and 0 bases from J, with 14 bases in between. The CDR3 consists of 16 residues. CDR3 in DNA: TGTGCCACCAGTGTCGTCGACAGGACTAGCACAGATACGCAGTATTTT. This sequence encodes CATSVVDRTSTDTQYF.

V gene TRBV6-5 combines with J gene TRBJ1-6, with TRBD1 as a possible D gene (6 bases). This CDR3 has 13 residues. V was pared by 6 bases and J by 7 bases, with 10 bases between. CDR1 and CDR2 from the germline V gene are MNHEY and SVGAGI. The CDR3 DNA sequence: TGTGCCAGCAGAAGGACAGAGAATTCACCCCTCCACTTT. As protein: CASRRTENSPLHF.

The CDR3 here is CASSPGQINEKLFF. CDR3 nucleotides: TGTGCCAGCAGCCCGGGACAGATTAATGAAAAACTGTTTTTT. The chain couples TRBV5-6 to TRBJ1-4, with 7 bases aligning to TRBD1. Germline V gene sequence: CDR1 SGHDT, CDR2 YYEEEE. Trimming at V came to 4 bases and at J to 4 bases, leaving 4 bases not matched to a gene. The CDR3 contains 14 residues.

The chain combines TRBV10-3 with TRBJ1-2; D not resolved. Trimming cost V 4 bases and J 4 bases, with 10 bases left between them. Per the germline V gene, CDR1 is ENHRY and CDR2 is SYGVKD. The length of the CDR3 is 13 residues. The CDR3 DNA follows: TGTGCCATCAGTGTGGAACAGCTCTATGGCTACACCTTC. It yields the protein CAISVEQLYGYTF.

The V and J genes are TRBV7-2 and TRBJ2-7; D is undetermined. The germline CDR1 and CDR2 sequences are SGHTA and FQGNSA. V gave up 3 bases and J gave up 3 bases, with 9 bases separating them. The CDR3 runs to 13 residues. CDR3 loop: CASSLTTDYEQYF. The CDR3 nucleotides read TGTGCCAGCAGCTTGACGACTGACTACGAGCAGTACTTC.

This chain connects TRBV7-9 to TRBJ1-1, with D perhaps matching TRBD1 (6 bases). Germline V CDR1 and CDR2: SEHNR, FQNEAQ (reference sequence). Trimming removed 2 bases from V and 1 base from J, with 14 bases in between. This CDR3 has 16 amino acids. The CDR3 region is CASSLQGTFGNTEAFF. In DNA form, the CDR3 reads TGTGCCAGCAGCTTACAAGGGACATTCGGGAACACTGAAGCTTTCTTT.

This clone appeared a single time. The chain recombines TRBV24-1 with TRBJ2-2; D possibly corresponds to TRBD1 (6 bases). Per the germline V gene, CDR1 is KGHDR and CDR2 is SFDVKD. The CDR3 is 13 amino acids. V gave up 6 bases and J gave up 5 bases, with 9 bases separating them. The CDR3 reads CATSRTDTGELFF. In DNA form, the CDR3 reads TGTGCCACCAGTCGGACAGATACCGGGGAGCTGTTTTTT.

The chain recombines TRBV19 with TRBJ1-6; a possible D gene is TRBD1 (5 bases). Per germline, CDR1 LNHDA and CDR2 SQIVND (reference sequence). The CDR3 extends over 13 amino acids. With 5 bases removed from V and 13 bases from J, the gap between germline ends came to 15 bases. CDR3 in amino acids: CASSGYRRDPLHF. CDR3 nucleotides: TGTGCCAGTAGTGGATACAGGAGAGACCCCCTCCACTTT.

This chain links TRBV10-3 with TRBJ1-1; TRBD1 matches 9 bases. V shed 3 bases, J shed 3 bases, and the junction held 5 bases outside the gene matches. Germline V gene data show CDR1 as ENHRY and CDR2 as SYGVKD. This CDR3 contains 15 residues. In DNA form, the CDR3 reads TGTGCCATCAGTGACACAGGGGGCGATTACACTGAAGCTTTCTTT. This encodes CAISDTGGDYTEAFF.

The CDR3 here is CASTEGQTSYYGYTF. Here the CDR3 DNA reads TGTGCCAGCACAGAGGGACAGACCTCTTACTATGGCTACACCTTC. The chain links TRBV28 to TRBJ1-2, with 7 bases matching TRBD1. After removal of 7 bases from V and 3 bases from J, the junction contained 11 bases not matched to a gene. The CDR3 consists of 15 residues. CDR1 is MDHEN, CDR2 SYDVKM, per germline.

CDR3 region: CASSQYGKLAGGRNEQFF. The CDR3 DNA reads TGTGCCAGTAGTCAATATGGGAAACTAGCGGGAGGTCGTAATGAGCAGTTCTTC. The rearrangement uses TRBV19 and TRBJ2-1, with 12 positions matching TRBD2. Germline CDR1 reads LNHDA; CDR2 reads SQIVND (reference sequence). CDR3 length equals 18 residues. Trimming took 5 bases from V and 7 from J; bases not matched to a gene: 15.

The chain employs TRBV24-1 and TRBJ2-7, with 11 bases lining up with TRBD2. Germline assignment: CDR1 KGHDR and CDR2 SFDVKD. The CDR3 is 14 residues long. V trimming: 6 bases; J trimming: 2 bases; junction bases outside the gene matches: 2. For the CDR3, the DNA is TGTGCCACCAGTTCGACTAGCGGGACCTACGAGCAGTACTTC. Protein: CATSSTSGTYEQYF.

CDR3 in amino acids: CATRNGMNTEAFF. The CDR3 DNA reads TGTGCCACCCGCAACGGGATGAACACTGAAGCTTTCTTT. The chain employs TRBV12-3 or TRBV12-4 and TRBJ1-1; D is uncertain. V was trimmed by 10 bases and J by 0 bases, leaving 12 bases between them. There are 13 residues in the CDR3.